The TCR beta chain described here comes from a study of breast tumors, draining lymph nodes, adjacent tissues. TCRdb re-derived calls from the multiplex PCR reads in MiXCR, one entry per CDR3 protein. The data contain around 43,000 distinct CDR3 sequences, 20% to 25% of them singletons. CDR1 DFQATT and CDR2 SNEGSKA come from the germline V gene (reference sequence). Trimming removed 0 bases at V and 3 bases at J, with 15 bases between. This CDR3 is 16 amino acids long. Regarding the study as a whole: The data were judged consistent with most tumor T cells coming from lymph node and expanding in tumor. Luminal-like breast cancer showed significantly greater tumor-nontumor repertoire similarity than basal-like breast cancer did. Tumors had less TCR diversity than lymph nodes, more than nontumor tissue.

This clonotype has at least ten counts. The antigen remains unidentified. V and J are TRBV20-1 and TRBJ1-5; tentative D call: TRBD1 (5 bases). The TCR sequence derives from a female donor with breast cancer. Some clones in this sample may be carry-over from other donors' samples. Input material: breast tumor tissue. The CDR3 sequence is CSARDLGQGNNQPQHF. The CDR3 coding sequence is TGCAGTGCTAGAGATTTGGGGCAGGGAAACAATCAGCCCCAGCATTTT.